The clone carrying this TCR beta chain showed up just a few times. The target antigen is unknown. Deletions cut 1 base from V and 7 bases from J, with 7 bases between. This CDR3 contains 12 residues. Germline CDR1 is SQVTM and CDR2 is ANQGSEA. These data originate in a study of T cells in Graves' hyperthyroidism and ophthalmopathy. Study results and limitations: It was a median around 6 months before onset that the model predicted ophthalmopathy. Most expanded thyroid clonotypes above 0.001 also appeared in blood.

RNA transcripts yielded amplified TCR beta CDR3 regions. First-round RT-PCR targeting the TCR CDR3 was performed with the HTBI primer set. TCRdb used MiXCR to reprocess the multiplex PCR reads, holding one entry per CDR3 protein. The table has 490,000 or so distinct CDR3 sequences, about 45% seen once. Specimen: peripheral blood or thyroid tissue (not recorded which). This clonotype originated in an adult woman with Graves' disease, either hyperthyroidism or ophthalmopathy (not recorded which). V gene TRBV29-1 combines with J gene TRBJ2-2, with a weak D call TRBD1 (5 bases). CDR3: CSVEGGGGELFF. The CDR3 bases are TGCAGCGTTGAAGGGGGCGGCGGGGAGCTGTTTTTT.